Listed below are T cell receptor beta chains from one sample, sequenced in a study of persistence of HIV-infected CD4 T cells. No antigen has been assigned to these receptors. The protocol was immunoSEQ multiplex PCR, while the TCRdb copy is restricted to in-frame clones and leaves out a portion. In the table there are roughly 41,000 clones, around 80% of which are singletons. The input for sequencing was CD4+ T cells sorted from PBMCs after approximately 19-hour stimulation, taken from a patient who received antiretroviral therapy. The origin of the receptors is an adult man with HIV who was CMV-seropositive. CDR3s include the opening cysteine and the closing phenylalanine or tryptophan. D genes are given only for firm matches. The listing skips clone size in some rows; elsewhere it reads once, few, many or a size class.

CDR3aa: CASSRGGAGGNTIYF; CDR3nt: TGCGCCAGCAGCCGAGGGGGGGCCGGGGGAAACACCATATATTTT; d_gene: -; v_gene: TRBV4-1; j_gene: TRBJ1-3; abundance: -
CDR3aa: CASSELYFPTSQSYGYTF; CDR3nt: TGTGCCAGCAGTGAATTATATTTCCCCACGAGCCAGTCCTATGGCTACACCTTC; d_gene: -; v_gene: TRBV6-1; j_gene: TRBJ1-2; abundance: once
CDR3aa: CASSPERTNEKLFF; CDR3nt: TGTGCCAGCTCACCAGAGAGGACTAATGAAAAACTGTTTTTT; d_gene: -; v_gene: TRBV18; j_gene: TRBJ1-4; abundance: -
CDR3aa: CASSRESGTETIREQYF; CDR3nt: TGTGCCAGCAGCCGAGAGAGCGGGACAGAGACGATTCGCGAGCAGTACTTC; d_gene: -; v_gene: TRBV4-2; j_gene: TRBJ2-7; abundance: few
CDR3aa: CASSLSGQGARGSPLHF; CDR3nt: TGTGCCAGCAGTCTGTCGGGACAGGGGGCGCGGGGTTCACCCCTCCACTTT; d_gene: TRBD1; v_gene: TRBV6-6; j_gene: TRBJ1-6; abundance: -
CDR3aa: CASGPGQRSSSGANVLTF; CDR3nt: TGTGCCAGTGGCCCGGGACAGAGGAGCTCCTCTGGGGCCAACGTCCTGACTTTC; d_gene: TRBD1; v_gene: TRBV19; j_gene: TRBJ2-6; abundance: -
CDR3aa: CATGTRQGALEQFF; CDR3nt: TGCGCCACCGGGACCCGGCAGGGCGCCTTAGAGCAGTTCTTC; d_gene: -; v_gene: TRBV10-2; j_gene: TRBJ2-1; abundance: -
CDR3aa: CASSLGTAHSGANVLTF; CDR3nt: TGTGCCAGTAGTCTGGGCACAGCACACTCTGGGGCCAACGTCCTGACTTTC; d_gene: -; v_gene: TRBV19; j_gene: TRBJ2-6; abundance: -
CDR3aa: CSASVDSNQPQHF; CDR3nt: TGCAGTGCTAGTGTTGATAGCAATCAGCCCCAGCATTTT; d_gene: -; v_gene: TRBV20-1; j_gene: TRBJ1-5; abundance: -
CDR3aa: CASSFKHKASGGRSFTDTQYF; CDR3nt: TGCGCCAGCAGCTTTAAACATAAAGCTAGCGGGGGCCGGTCCTTCACAGATACGCAGTATTTT; d_gene: TRBD2; v_gene: TRBV5-1; j_gene: TRBJ2-3; abundance: once
CDR3aa: CASSLARGRGTEAFF; CDR3nt: TGTGCCAGCAGCTTAGCGAGGGGCAGGGGCACTGAAGCTTTCTTT; d_gene: -; v_gene: TRBV7-8; j_gene: TRBJ1-1; abundance: -
CDR3aa: CASSYSYRGIYEQYF; CDR3nt: TGTGCCAGCAGTTACTCGTATCGAGGGATCTACGAGCAGTACTTC; d_gene: -; v_gene: TRBV6-5; j_gene: TRBJ2-7; abundance: few
CDR3aa: CASSLVPGYLGSTDTQYF; CDR3nt: TGTGCCAGCAGCTTAGTTCCGGGTTATTTGGGTAGCACAGATACGCAGTATTTT; d_gene: -; v_gene: TRBV11-2; j_gene: TRBJ2-3; abundance: -
CDR3aa: CASSLGRNQPQHF; CDR3nt: TGTGCCAGTAGCCTCGGGAGGAATCAGCCCCAGCATTTT; d_gene: -; v_gene: TRBV19; j_gene: TRBJ1-5; abundance: -
CDR3aa: CASRGQGGEQFF; CDR3nt: TGTGCCAGCAGGGGACAGGGGGGTGAGCAGTTCTTC; d_gene: TRBD1; v_gene: TRBV2; j_gene: TRBJ2-1; abundance: -
CDR3aa: CASSVEAGGADGNTIYF; CDR3nt: TGTGCCAGCAGCGTAGAGGCAGGGGGCGCGGATGGAAACACCATATATTTT; d_gene: TRBD1; v_gene: TRBV9; j_gene: TRBJ1-3; abundance: -
CDR3aa: CASSQGTGKYDIQYF; CDR3nt: TGTGCCAGCAGCCAAGGGACAGGAAAGTACGACATTCAGTACTTC; d_gene: TRBD1; v_gene: TRBV3-1/TRBV3-2; j_gene: TRBJ2-4; abundance: few
CDR3aa: CATSLNRDIGELFF; CDR3nt: TGTGCCACGTCGTTAAACAGGGATATCGGGGAGCTGTTTTTT; d_gene: -; v_gene: TRBV6-4; j_gene: TRBJ2-2; abundance: -
CDR3aa: CASSYSKVSGGRGTGELFF; CDR3nt: TGTGCCAGCAGTTACTCGAAAGTATCGGGGGGGCGAGGAACCGGGGAGCTGTTTTTT; d_gene: TRBD2; v_gene: TRBV6-2/TRBV6-3; j_gene: TRBJ2-2; abundance: -
CDR3aa: CARGKEKKLFF; CDR3nt: TGTGCCCGGGGGAAGGAAAAAAAACTGTTTTTT; d_gene: -; v_gene: TRBV27; j_gene: TRBJ1-4; abundance: -
CDR3aa: CASSFSGGTEAFF; CDR3nt: TGTGCCAGCAGCTTTAGCGGGGGGACTGAAGCTTTCTTT; d_gene: -; v_gene: TRBV5-5; j_gene: TRBJ1-1; abundance: -
CDR3aa: CASSLGTGLGEAFF; CDR3nt: TGCGCCAGCAGCTTGGGGACAGGCCTGGGAGAAGCTTTCTTT; d_gene: TRBD1; v_gene: TRBV5-1; j_gene: TRBJ1-1; abundance: -
CDR3aa: CASSLAGRYTEAFF; CDR3nt: TGTGCCAGCAGCTTAGCGGGCCGTTACACTGAAGCTTTCTTT; d_gene: -; v_gene: TRBV7-9; j_gene: TRBJ1-1; abundance: once
CDR3aa: CASSSGRGANYGYTF; CDR3nt: TGCGCCAGCAGCTCCGGACGGGGAGCTAACTATGGCTACACCTTC; d_gene: -; v_gene: TRBV5-1; j_gene: TRBJ1-2; abundance: -
CDR3aa: CASSQPQTDTQYF; CDR3nt: TGCGCCAGCAGCCAACCCCAGACAGATACGCAGTATTTT; d_gene: -; v_gene: TRBV4-1; j_gene: TRBJ2-3; abundance: -
CDR3aa: CASSLPGGLETQYF; CDR3nt: TGTGCCAGCTCACTCCCGGGGGGTCTGGAGACCCAGTACTTC; d_gene: TRBD2; v_gene: TRBV18; j_gene: TRBJ2-5; abundance: -
CDR3aa: CASTLRGDTGELFF; CDR3nt: TGTGCCAGCACGTTAAGGGGAGACACCGGGGAGCTGTTTTTT; d_gene: -; v_gene: TRBV6-5; j_gene: TRBJ2-2; abundance: -
CDR3aa: CASSQDPRDRGQKDYGYTF; CDR3nt: TGTGCCAGCAGCCAAGATCCCCGGGACAGGGGGCAGAAGGACTATGGCTACACCTTC; d_gene: TRBD1; v_gene: TRBV14; j_gene: TRBJ1-2; abundance: -
CDR3aa: CASSLPRGRSNEKLFF; CDR3nt: TGCGCCAGCAGCCTACCCAGGGGGCGGAGTAATGAAAAACTGTTTTTT; d_gene: TRBD1; v_gene: TRBV5-1; j_gene: TRBJ1-4; abundance: -
CDR3aa: CASSSGNYGYTF; CDR3nt: TGTGCCAGCAGCTCGGGGAACTATGGCTACACCTTC; d_gene: -; v_gene: TRBV9; j_gene: TRBJ1-2; abundance: -
CDR3aa: CASSEGSNTEAFF; CDR3nt: TGTGCCAGCAGTGAGGGGTCCAACACTGAAGCTTTCTTT; d_gene: -; v_gene: TRBV2; j_gene: TRBJ1-1; abundance: -
CDR3aa: CASSISYSTDTQYF; CDR3nt: TGTGCCAGTAGTATCAGCTATAGCACAGATACGCAGTATTTT; d_gene: -; v_gene: TRBV19; j_gene: TRBJ2-3; abundance: -
CDR3aa: CASSQDSLARMNTEAFF; CDR3nt: TGTGCCAGCAGCCAAGACTCCCTCGCGAGGATGAACACTGAAGCTTTCTTT; d_gene: -; v_gene: TRBV14; j_gene: TRBJ1-1; abundance: once
CDR3aa: CASSLIYGVANTEAFF; CDR3nt: TGTGCCAGCAGCCTTATTTACGGGGTAGCCAACACTGAAGCTTTCTTT; d_gene: -; v_gene: TRBV7-2; j_gene: TRBJ1-1; abundance: -
CDR3aa: CASALGGGKGYTF; CDR3nt: TGTGCCTCAGCCCTCGGGGGAGGAAAGGGCTACACCTTC; d_gene: -; v_gene: TRBV15; j_gene: TRBJ1-2; abundance: -
CDR3aa: CASSLVGNEAFF; CDR3nt: TGTGCCAGCAGCTTAGTAGGCAACGAAGCTTTCTTT; d_gene: -; v_gene: TRBV7-9; j_gene: TRBJ1-1; abundance: -
CDR3aa: CASSLGEGLEAFF; CDR3nt: TGTGCCAGCAGCTTAGGGGAGGGACTTGAAGCTTTCTTT; d_gene: -; v_gene: TRBV11-2; j_gene: TRBJ1-1; abundance: -
CDR3aa: CAWRTLDRAGANVLTF; CDR3nt: TGTGCCTGGAGAACACTTGACAGGGCTGGGGCCAACGTCCTGACTTTC; d_gene: TRBD1; v_gene: TRBV30; j_gene: TRBJ2-6; abundance: -
CDR3aa: CASSRDSNSPLHF; CDR3nt: TGTGCCAGCTCTCGGGACAGCAATTCACCCCTCCACTTT; d_gene: TRBD1; v_gene: TRBV6-5; j_gene: TRBJ1-6; abundance: -
CDR3aa: CASSLARELFF; CDR3nt: TGTGCCAGCAGCTTGGCCAGGGAGCTGTTTTTT; d_gene: -; v_gene: TRBV5-6; j_gene: TRBJ2-2; abundance: -